These 22 T cell receptor beta chains were all obtained from the same sample, sequenced in a study of T cell repertoires in cytomegalovirus infection. What these receptors recognize is not known. Using its own MiXCR run on the reads, TCRdb lists one record per CDR3 protein. The data show about 340,000 distinct CDR3 sequences, with almost 30% seen just once and 20% held by the top ten. Here the sequenced sample was cultured PBMCs, taken from culture after CMV antigen stimulation. Source of these receptors: a human donor in good health (CMV status not recorded). Some clones in this sample may be carry-over from other donors' samples.

CDR3 in amino acids: CASSFWGTGGNIQYF. Written as DNA, the CDR3 is TGTGCCAGCAGTTTTTGGGGTACAGGGGGGAACATTCAGTACTTC. The chain employs TRBV27 and TRBJ2-4, with TRBD1 matching over 8 bases. Per the germline V gene, CDR1 is MNHEY and CDR2 is SMNVEV (reference sequence). The CDR3 is 15 amino acids. V was pared by 3 bases and J by 7 bases, with 8 bases of the junction left unmatched.

The gene calls are TRBV12-3 or TRBV12-4 and TRBJ2-4, with TRBD1 as a possible D gene (6 bases). There are 15 residues in the CDR3. V lost 2 bases, J lost 8 bases, and 16 bases lay in between. CDR3 coding DNA: TGTGCCAGCAGTTTATGGGACACACGAGCAGACATTCAGTACTTC. Its protein product is CASSLWDTRADIQYF.

The rearrangement joins TRBV7-3 to TRBJ2-5; D remains unclear. Germline V gene sequence: CDR1 SGHTA, CDR2 FQGTGA. Trimming took off 5 bases at V and 5 bases at J, with 12 bases between the two ends. The CDR3 extends over 13 amino acids. CDR3: CASSRSLSETQYF. DNA for the CDR3: TGTGCCAGCAGCCGTAGCCTATCGGAGACCCAGTACTTC.

The V gene is TRBV6-2 or TRBV6-3, the J gene TRBJ1-1, with a weak D call TRBD1 (5 bases). Germline V gives CDR1 MNHEY, CDR2 SVGEGT. Trimming removed 2 bases at V and 3 bases at J, with 13 bases between. CDR3 length: 15 residues. CDR3 DNA: TGTGCCAGCAGTTACCAACAGGCCCGGCACACTGAAGCTTTCTTT. Translation: CASSYQQARHTEAFF.

This clonotype was observed a few times. V and J are TRBV7-2 and TRBJ1-2; weak D call: TRBD1 (5 bases). CDR3 length: 13 amino acids. V was shortened by 5 bases and J by 4 bases, with 11 bases between the two germline ends. Germline-derived CDR1 and CDR2 are SGHTA and FQGNSA. The CDR3 region is CASSHSQGYGYTF. The CDR3 DNA is TGTGCCAGCAGCCATAGCCAGGGCTATGGCTACACCTTC. The full variable domain, completed using reference TRBV7-2 and TRBJ1-2, is GAGVSQSPSNKVTEKGKDVELRCDPISGHTALYWYRQSLGQGLEFLIYFQGNSAPDKSGLPSDRFSAERTGGSVSTLTIQRTQQEDSAVYLCASSHSQGYGYTFGSGTRLTVV.

The rearrangement joins TRBV6-5 to TRBJ1-1, with TRBD1 identical over 10 bases. Germline V lookup: CDR1 MNHEY, CDR2 SVGAGI. V lost 9 bases to trimming and J lost 2 bases; unmatched junction nucleotides: 15. CDR3 length: 17 amino acids. The CDR3 DNA follows: TGTGCCAGTCGAGTCTCCCGGGACAGGGGCTCCAACACTGAAGCTTTCTTT. Protein sequence: CASRVSRDRGSNTEAFF.

The V gene is TRBV7-6, the J gene TRBJ2-1; D perhaps matches TRBD2 (6 bases). CDR3 length equals 15 residues. Trimming removed 8 bases from V and 2 bases from J, with 16 bases in between. The germline CDR1 and CDR2 sequences are SGHVS and FNYEAQ. The CDR3: CASSSAGWAYNEQFF. The CDR3 nucleotides read TGTGCCAGCTCTTCAGCGGGCTGGGCCTACAATGAGCAGTTCTTC.

This clonotype came up a few times. V and J are TRBV6-5 and TRBJ2-3; D possibly corresponds to TRBD1 (6 bases). The V gene lost 7 bases and the J gene lost 6 bases, with 20 bases spanning the gap. The CDR3 contains 15 residues. CDR1 MNHEY and CDR2 SVGAGI come from the germline V gene. CDR3 sequence (DNA): TGTGCCAGCAATAACCCGACAGGCATGGGGGATACGCAGTATTTT. This gives the protein CASNNPTGMGDTQYF.

In its sample, this clonotype was seen a few times. This chain connects TRBV27 to TRBJ2-1; D call uncertain. The CDR3 loop spans 15 amino acids. Trimming stripped 7 bases from V and 1 base from J, with 14 bases between. CDR1 is MNHEY, CDR2 SMNVEV, per germline (reference sequence). The chain's CDR3 is CASKKAPYSYNEQFF. DNA for the CDR3: TGTGCCAGCAAAAAGGCCCCTTATTCCTACAATGAGCAGTTCTTC.

This clonotype was seen just once. This chain connects TRBV12-5 to TRBJ1-3; D possibly corresponds to TRBD1 (5 bases). CDR1 is LGHNT and CDR2 is FRNRAP in the germline V gene. The CDR3 is 14 amino acids. V lost 6 bases, J lost 0 bases, and 9 bases lay in between. CDR3 in amino acids: CASGSDSSGNTIYF. CDR3 in DNA: TGTGCTAGTGGCTCCGACAGCTCTGGAAACACCATATATTTT.

The genes are TRBV12-3 or TRBV12-4 and TRBJ1-4; no clear D. The CDR3 consists of 14 residues. V was clipped by 5 bases and J by 3 bases, with 10 bases between them. The CDR3 DNA sequence: TGTGCCAGCAGTCTGAGGAGGGCTAATGAAAAACTGTTTTTT. Amino acids: CASSLRRANEKLFF.

This clonotype has a count of ten or more. This rearrangement joins TRBV7-2 to TRBJ1-3; D is unclear. The CDR3 totals 16 residues. Trimming took off 2 bases at V and 4 bases at J, with 15 bases between the two ends. CDR1 and CDR2 from the germline V gene are SGHTA and FQGNSA. Here the CDR3 reads CASSLTTPRSGNTIYF. In DNA, the CDR3 is TGTGCCAGCAGCTTAACGACACCAAGATCGGGAAACACCATATATTTT.

This clonotype showed up many times. The chain employs TRBV7-2 and TRBJ2-1; TRBD1 is a possible D gene (6 bases). Germline CDR1 reads SGHTA; CDR2 reads FQGNSA. Trimming pared 5 bases from V and 10 bases from J, leaving 18 bases between. This CDR3 is 14 amino acids long. CDR3 residues: CASSPTGSRGEQFF. The CDR3 DNA reads as TGTGCCAGCAGCCCGACAGGATCTAGGGGAGAGCAGTTCTTC.

This sequence joins TRBV27 and TRBJ1-5; D uncertain. The V end was cut by 6 bases, the J end by 7 bases, with 13 bases between. The CDR3 has 13 amino acids. Germline lookup yields CDR1 MNHEY and CDR2 SMNVEV (reference sequence). The CDR3 reads CASRLGFRQPQHF. The CDR3 coding sequence is TGTGCCAGCAGATTAGGGTTCAGGCAGCCCCAGCATTTT.

This clonotype was seen more than once but under ten times. The V gene is TRBV20-1, the J gene TRBJ1-1; 10 bases map to TRBD1. Germline values: CDR1 DFQATT, CDR2 SNEGSKA (reference sequence). This CDR3 is 14 amino acids long. Unmatched junction bases numbered 9, after V lost 6 bases and J lost 5 bases. The CDR3 DNA is TGCAGTGCCGCCTTACCGGGACAGGGGACTGAAGCTTTCTTT. This encodes CSAALPGQGTEAFF.

This clonotype was seen a few times. The CDR3 is CASSLWGQVRDQPQHF. The CDR3 coding sequence is TGTGCCAGCAGCTTGTGGGGACAGGTGAGAGATCAGCCCCAGCATTTT. This chain uses TRBV5-6 with TRBJ1-5; 8 nucleotides align to TRBD1. The CDR3 has 16 amino acids. With V trimmed by 1 base and J by 5 bases, 8 bases remained unmatched. CDR1 and CDR2 from the germline V gene are SGHDT and YYEEEE.

The rearrangement links TRBV7-8 to TRBJ1-3; the D is unclear. Germline values: CDR1 SGHVS, CDR2 FQNEAQ. The CDR3 has 15 amino acids. V was cut by 3 bases and J by 2 bases, with 11 bases left in between. CDR3 sequence reads: CASSFYGGTGNTIYF. CDR3 nucleotide sequence: TGTGCCAGCAGCTTTTATGGCGGAACTGGAAACACCATATATTTT. Supplemented by reference TRBV7-8 and TRBJ1-3, the full variable domain reads GAGVSQSPRYKVAKRGQDVALRCDPISGHVSLFWYQQALGQGPEFLTYFQNEAQLDKSGLPSDRFFAERPEGSVSTLKIQRTQQEDSAVYLCASSFYGGTGNTIYFGEGSWLTVV.

This clonotype was picked up a small number of times. V gene TRBV28 combines with J gene TRBJ1-5, with a possible D match to TRBD1 (5 bases). CDR3 length: 17 residues. Germline V gives CDR1 MDHEN, CDR2 SYDVKM. With 4 bases removed from V and 4 bases from J, the gap between germline ends came to 20 bases. The CDR3: CASSSGLRTISNQPQHF. CDR3 DNA sequence: TGTGCCAGCAGTTCGGGACTGCGAACGATCTCGAATCAGCCCCAGCATTTT.

This clonotype was recorded a few times. V and J are TRBV28 and TRBJ2-5; 8 positions agree with TRBD2. Germline V gene data show CDR1 as MDHEN and CDR2 as SYDVKM. The CDR3 covers 15 residues. V shed 5 bases and J 6 bases; nucleotides not matched to a gene: 11. CDR3 sequence: CASSLPGLEWKTQYF. The CDR3 DNA sequence: TGTGCCAGCAGTCTCCCGGGACTAGAGTGGAAGACCCAGTACTTC. The full variable domain, in which reference TRBV28 and TRBJ2-5 provide the parts outside the CDR3, is DVKVTQSSRYLVKRTGEKVFLECVQDMDHENMFWYRQDPGLGLRLIYFSYDVKMKEKGDIPEGYSVSREKKERFSLILESASTNQTSMYLCASSLPGLEWKTQYFGPGTRLLVL.

This clonotype was found a few times. The V gene is TRBV5-4, the J gene TRBJ2-1; 8 bases fit TRBD2. In germline, CDR1 is SGHNT, CDR2 YYREEE (reference sequence). The CDR3 spans 14 residues. V was pared by 0 bases and J by 8 bases, with 4 bases of the junction left unmatched. CDR3 residues: CASSLDGGAYEQFF. Written as DNA, the CDR3 is TGTGCCAGCAGCTTGGACGGGGGGGCGTATGAGCAGTTCTTC.

This clonotype was counted at least ten times. This rearrangement joins TRBV7-6 to TRBJ2-7; 8 bases are a match to TRBD1. CDR1 SGHVS and CDR2 FNYEAQ come from the germline V gene. V was clipped by 2 bases and J by 6 bases; unmatched bases: 6. This CDR3 is built from 14 residues. The CDR3 nucleotides are TGTGCCAGCAGCTTAACAGGGGGTATCGTCGAGCAGTACTTC. Translating gives CASSLTGGIVEQYF.

The genes are TRBV6-6 and TRBJ2-3; no definite D call. Trimming removed 6 bases from V and 0 bases from J, with 16 bases in between. This CDR3 has 16 residues. CDR1 and CDR2 from the germline V gene are MNHNY and SVGAGI (reference sequence). The CDR3 protein is CASRETLTTSTDTQYF. The DNA for the CDR3 is TGTGCCAGCAGAGAGACACTCACGACTAGCACAGATACGCAGTATTTT.